The entry below describes one T cell receptor (beta chain). Antigen specificity is unknown. This entry belongs to a study of T cell repertoires in cytomegalovirus infection. Study overall: From public TCR beta signatures came an indication of both CMV infection and matching HLA type. Study observations and caveats: In two of eight donors, the top clonotype was HLA-C-restricted CMV-specific. People with CMV and the relevant HLA were identified by cumulative public TCR beta family frequency.

V was cut by 6 bases and J by 2 bases, with 14 bases left in between. This CDR3 region has 14 residues. TCRdb recomputed calls from the reads with MiXCR, one row per CDR3 protein. Here the sample spans fewer than 250,000 distinct CDR3 sequences, 10% to 15% being singletons. The sequencing sample was made of PBMCs. The origin of this receptor is a human donor in good health (CMV status not recorded). Some clones in this sample may be carry-over from other donors' samples. The rearrangement joins TRBV12-3 or TRBV12-4 to TRBJ2-7; D gene uncertain. This CDR3 reads CASSGTTSPYEQYF. In nucleotides, the CDR3 is TGTGCCAGCAGCGGTACAACGTCCCCCTACGAGCAGTACTTC.